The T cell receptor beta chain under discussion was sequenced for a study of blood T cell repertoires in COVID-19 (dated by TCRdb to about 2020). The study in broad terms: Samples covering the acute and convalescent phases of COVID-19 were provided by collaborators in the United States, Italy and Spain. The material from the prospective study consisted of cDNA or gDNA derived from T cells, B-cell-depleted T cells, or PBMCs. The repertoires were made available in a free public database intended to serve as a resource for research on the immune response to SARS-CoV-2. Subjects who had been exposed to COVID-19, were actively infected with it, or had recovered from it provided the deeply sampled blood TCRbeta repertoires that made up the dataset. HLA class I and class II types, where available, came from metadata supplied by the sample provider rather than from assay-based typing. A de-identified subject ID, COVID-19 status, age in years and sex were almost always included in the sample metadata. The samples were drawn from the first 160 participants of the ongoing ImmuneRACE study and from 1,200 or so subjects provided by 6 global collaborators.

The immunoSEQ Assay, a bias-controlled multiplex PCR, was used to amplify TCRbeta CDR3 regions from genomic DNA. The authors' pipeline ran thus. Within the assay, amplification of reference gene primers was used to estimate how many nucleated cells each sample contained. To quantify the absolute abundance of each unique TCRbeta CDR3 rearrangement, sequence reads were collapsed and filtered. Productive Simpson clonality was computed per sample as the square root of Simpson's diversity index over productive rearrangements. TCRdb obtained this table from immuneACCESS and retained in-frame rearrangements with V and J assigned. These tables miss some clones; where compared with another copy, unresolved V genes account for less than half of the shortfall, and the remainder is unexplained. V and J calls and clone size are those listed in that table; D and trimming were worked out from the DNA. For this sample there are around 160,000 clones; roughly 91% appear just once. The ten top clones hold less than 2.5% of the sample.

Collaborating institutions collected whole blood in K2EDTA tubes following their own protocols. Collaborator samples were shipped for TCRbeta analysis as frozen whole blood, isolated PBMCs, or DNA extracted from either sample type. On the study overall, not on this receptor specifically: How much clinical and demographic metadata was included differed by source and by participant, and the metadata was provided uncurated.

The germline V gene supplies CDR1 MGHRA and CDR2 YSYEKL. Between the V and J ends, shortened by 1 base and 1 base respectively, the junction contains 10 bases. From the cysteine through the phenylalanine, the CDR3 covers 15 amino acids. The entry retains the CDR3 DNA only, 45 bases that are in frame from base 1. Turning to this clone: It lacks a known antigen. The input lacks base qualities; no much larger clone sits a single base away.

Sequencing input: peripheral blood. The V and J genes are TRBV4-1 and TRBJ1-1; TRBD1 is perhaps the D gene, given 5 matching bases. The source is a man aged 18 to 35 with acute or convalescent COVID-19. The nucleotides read TGCGCCAGCAGCCAAGTTCCGACAGCGAACACTGAAGCTTTCTTT. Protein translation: CASSQVPTANTEAFF.